A single sample gave rise to the 14 T cell receptor beta chains below, sequenced in a study of cytomegalovirus exposure and HLA in healthy donors. The PCR employed 60 Vbeta primers together with 13 Jbeta primers. The method was immunoSEQ multiplex PCR; TCRdb's version includes in-frame clones alone and lacks a portion of them. Of 150,000 to 200,000 clones listed, about 81% are singletons. The source material was PBMCs. These receptors all come from a woman between 18 and 29 years old in good health and CMV-seronegative.

The chain couples TRBV6-1 to TRBJ1-1; D is uncertain. The CDR3 extends over 15 amino acids. Germline-derived CDR1 and CDR2 are MNHNS and SASEGT. V was clipped by 3 bases and J by 1 base, with 12 bases between them. As DNA, the CDR3 is TGTGCCAGCAGTGACGGAGGAAGTGCGAACACTGAAGCTTTCTTT. It is translated as CASSDGGSANTEAFF.

A note on this clone: One junction end does not reproduce the germline sequence, and a read error may be involved. This chain connects TRBV7-9 to TRBJ2-7; TRBD2 aligns across 11 bases. Germline values: CDR1 SEHNR, CDR2 FQNEAQ (reference sequence). The CDR3 has 16 residues. In DNA form, the CDR3 reads TGTTCCAGCGATCTTTGGGGGACTAGCGGCAAGAGCGAGCAGTACTTC. Translation: CSSDLWGTSGKSEQYF.

This chain connects TRBV6-4 to TRBJ2-5; 10 bases are a match to TRBD2. Unmatched junction bases numbered 5, after V lost 4 bases and J lost 3 bases. Germline values: CDR1 MRHNA, CDR2 SNTAGT. The CDR3 is made up of 15 amino acids. The DNA of the CDR3 is TGTGCCAGCAGTGCCCGAGCGGGAGGGAAAGAGACCCAGTACTTC. This encodes CASSARAGGKETQYF.

The rearrangement joins TRBV15 to TRBJ1-4; a weak D match, TRBD1 (5 bases). The CDR3 is 18 residues long. Per germline, CDR1 LNHNV and CDR2 YYDKDF (reference sequence). Trimming removed 0 bases at V and 7 bases at J, with 21 bases between. The CDR3 nucleotides are TGTGCCACCAGCAGAGATCTTGAGATTTGGGGGGGAAGTGAAAAACTGTTTTTT. Translation gives CATSRDLEIWGGSEKLFF.

J is TRBJ1-6 and V is TRBV6-5; 8 bases agree with TRBD1. V dropped 10 bases and J dropped 9; count of bases not matched to a gene: 14. Germline V gives CDR1 MNHEY, CDR2 SVGAGI. The CDR3 is made up of 15 amino acids. The CDR3: CATLRTGREGSPLHF. The CDR3 coding sequence is TGTGCCACCCTGAGGACAGGGCGGGAGGGTTCACCCCTCCACTTT.

This clone occurred a few times. The V and J genes are TRBV2 and TRBJ2-2; 7 nucleotides agree with TRBD1. Germline assignment: CDR1 SNHLY and CDR2 FYNNEI. This CDR3 contains 16 residues. The V gene end was trimmed by 1 base and the J gene end by 1 base; junction bases not matched to a gene: 3. The CDR3 DNA reads as TGTGCCAGCAGTGAAGATCGGACAGGGAACACCGGGGAGCTGTTTTTT. Residues: CASSEDRTGNTGELFF. The full variable domain, completed using reference TRBV2 and TRBJ2-2, is EPEVTQTPSHQVTQMGQEVILRCVPISNHLYFYWYRQILGQKVEFLVSFYNNEISEKSEIFDDQFSVERPDGSNFTLKIRSTKLEDSAMYFCASSEDRTGNTGELFFGEGSRLTVL.

The rearrangement uses TRBV7-6 and TRBJ2-3; 9 bases match TRBD1. In germline, CDR1 is SGHVS, CDR2 FNYEAQ. CDR3 length: 16 amino acids. With V trimmed by 3 bases and J by 8 bases, 12 bases remained unmatched. The chain's CDR3 is CASSLPASTGGGTQYF. The DNA of the CDR3 is TGTGCCAGCAGCTTGCCAGCATCGACAGGGGGGGGTACGCAGTATTTT.

This clone was found once. V usage is TRBV7-3 and J usage is TRBJ1-2, with 7 bases aligning to TRBD1. The CDR3 totals 14 residues. With 4 bases clipped from V and 10 bases from J, the junction kept 12 bases outside the gene matches. Germline V gene sequence: CDR1 SGHTA, CDR2 FQGTGA. Here the CDR3 reads CASSSQGGLANYTF. The CDR3 DNA sequence: TGTGCCAGCAGCTCGCAGGGGGGTTTGGCGAACTACACCTTC.

This clone was found a few times. V usage is TRBV11-2 and J usage is TRBJ1-4; 9 bases match TRBD1. Per germline, CDR1 SGHAT and CDR2 FQNNGV. Germline trimming cut 3 bases from V and 5 bases from J; bases unmatched to any gene: 10. The CDR3 extends over 17 amino acids. This CDR3 is CASSFEIRTGVNEKLFF. For the CDR3, the DNA is TGTGCCAGCAGCTTTGAAATCCGGACAGGGGTAAATGAAAAACTGTTTTTT.

The V and J genes are TRBV5-4 and TRBJ2-7; the match to TRBD1 covers 7 bases. The length of the CDR3 is 14 residues. Germline V CDR1 and CDR2: SGHNT, YYREEE (reference sequence). Germline trimming cut 4 bases from V and 4 bases from J; bases unmatched to any gene: 8. The DNA of the CDR3 is TGTGCCAGCAGCCCCGGGGACAGCCAGTACGAGCAGTACTTC. Protein sequence: CASSPGDSQYEQYF.

The J gene is TRBJ2-7, the V gene TRBV7-6, with a weak D call TRBD2 (6 bases). V lost 7 bases and J 4 bases, leaving 14 bases between the germline ends. Germline V gene sequence: CDR1 SGHVS, CDR2 FNYEAQ. This CDR3 contains 13 residues. CDR3 sequence (DNA): TGTGCCAGCACGCTCGGGAGAGATTACGAGCAGTACTTC. Residues: CASTLGRDYEQYF.

In this sample, this clone turned up once. This chain connects TRBV6-4 to TRBJ1-2; 10 positions match TRBD1. V shed 2 bases and J 7 bases; nucleotides not matched to a gene: 4. This CDR3 spans 14 amino acids. Germline V CDR1 and CDR2: MRHNA, SNTAGT. The CDR3 region has the DNA TGTGCCAGCAGTGACCCGGGACAGGGGTCTGGCTACACCTTC. It encodes CASSDPGQGSGYTF.

The V and J genes are TRBV6-6 and TRBJ1-2, with D maybe TRBD1 (5 bases). CDR3 size: 14 residues. CDR1 is MNHNY and CDR2 is SVGAGI in the germline V gene (reference sequence). Trimming pared 2 bases from V and 8 bases from J, leaving 15 bases between. CDR3 coding DNA: TGTGCCAGCAGTTACGCGGGGACGGCCATCGGCTACACCTTC. Translating it yields CASSYAGTAIGYTF.

V gene TRBV4-2 combines with J gene TRBJ2-7; TRBD2 agrees at 12 bases. Losses at the gene ends were 4 bases for V and 2 bases for J; bases not matched to a gene: 21. Germline lookup yields CDR1 LGHNA and CDR2 YNFKEQ. The CDR3 is 21 residues long. CDR3 bases: TGTGCCAGCAGCCTGACTCAACTAGGGGGTACACTAGCGGGAGGCACCTACGAGCAGTACTTC. This encodes CASSLTQLGGTLAGGTYEQYF.